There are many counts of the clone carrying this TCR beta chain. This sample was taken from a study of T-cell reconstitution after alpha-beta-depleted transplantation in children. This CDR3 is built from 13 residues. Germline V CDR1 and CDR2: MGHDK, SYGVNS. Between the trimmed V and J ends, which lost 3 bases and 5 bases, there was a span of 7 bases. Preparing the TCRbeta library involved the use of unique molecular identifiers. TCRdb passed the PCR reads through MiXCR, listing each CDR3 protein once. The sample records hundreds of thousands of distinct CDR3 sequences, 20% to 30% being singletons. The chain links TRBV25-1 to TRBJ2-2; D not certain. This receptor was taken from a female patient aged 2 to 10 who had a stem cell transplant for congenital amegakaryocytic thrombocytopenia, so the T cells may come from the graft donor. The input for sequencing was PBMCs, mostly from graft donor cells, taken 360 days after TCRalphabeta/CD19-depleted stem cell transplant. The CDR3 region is CASSDSETGELFF. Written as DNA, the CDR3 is TGTGCCAGCAGTGACTCGGAGACCGGGGAGCTGTTTTTT.